This TCR beta chain was sequenced for a study of T cell responses to AZD1222 COVID-19 vaccine (TCRdb year 2021). Study-wide context: A total of 230 to 250 trial participants underwent TCR sequencing, of whom more than 200 had received two doses of AZD1222 and roughly 26 had received two doses of the MenACWY control vaccine. Trial participants were enrolled into age subgroups of 18-55, 56-69 and 70-plus years, which contained approximately 150, 30 and 60 TCR-sequenced participants, respectively.

The CDR3 contains 13 residues, cysteine and phenylalanine counted. Kept here is only the CDR3 DNA, which spans 39 bases and is read in frame from base 1. The CDR1 and CDR2 encoded by the germline V gene (reference sequence) are LGHDT and YNNKEL. V is clipped by 2 bases and J by 7 bases, and the sequence between their germline boundaries is 11 bases long. The CDR3 regions of human TCRbeta chains were subjected to immunosequencing. As for the authors' bioinformatics: TCRs in the repertoires were matched against a reference library of SARS-CoV-2-specific TCRs that had been generated with the MIRA antigen-specificity platform. Breadth was defined as the fraction of unique TCRs that were SARS-CoV-2-associated. Depth was defined as the fraction of total T cells that were SARS-CoV-2-associated. Using the MIRA data, each spike-specific TCR was assigned both to the spike region to which the TCR was reactive and to a CD4 or CD8 class. Log10-transformed breadth and depth values were compared by one-way ANOVA with Sidak's multiple comparisons tests. TCRdb provides this immuneACCESS table in a form limited to in-frame rearrangements. Some clones are lacking; in checked studies, under half of them reflect an unresolved V gene, and why the rest are absent is not known. That table supplies the V and J calls and clone size; D and trimming were determined from the DNA. This sample has more than 35,000 clones in its table, and roughly 75% of those were observed once. The top ten hold about 20% of the sample.

Explained via the paper, the time point label denotes: about 28 days (+/-7) after the second vaccine dose. The treatment or condition label on this specimen signifies: meningococcal conjugate vaccine given as trial control. Samples from vaccinated people were obtained from the UK trials COV001 and COV002, which included a single-blind randomized controlled phase 2/3 trial of AZD1222 (ChAdOx1 nCoV-19) in healthy adults. For TCRbeta chain sequencing, PBMC samples were collected from trial participants at day 0 and at day 28 after the second dose. This clone is assessed as medium-sized (0.01 to 0.1%). Its antigen target is currently unknown. Base qualities are not provided; no much larger clone lies one nucleotide away. General findings and caveats noted by the study authors: Epitopes outside the regions mutated in the B.1.351 and B.1.1.7 variants were reportedly recognized by nearly half of the unique spike-specific TCRs. Because no samples from the day 14 peak response were available, repertoires could be characterized only after the peak T cell response. After two AZD1222 doses, both the breadth and the depth of spike-specific TCRs were significantly higher than at day 0 and than in MenACWY recipients. Conclusions about previously exposed vaccinees are limited, since just 5 to 7 AZD1222 recipients were seropositive for SARS-CoV-2 at baseline. The vaccine-associated CD4 TCRs covered the entire spike protein, and the dominant responses fell in regions 160-218 and 743-854. Most participants were white British and females outnumbered males, and the authors suggested that clonal diversity may have been underestimated. In the small 56-69-year group, the increase in depth fell short of significance, most likely because of low power.

The sequence links TRBV3-1 (or the pseudogene TRBV3-2) to TRBJ1-1; too little of a D gene remains to name it. The sequences come from peripheral blood, collected 28 days after the second dose of the MenACWY control vaccine. This clonotype originated in an adult who received the MenACWY meningococcal vaccine as a control. The sequence in DNA is TGTGCCAGCAGCCAACTATACGGCAGTGAAGCTTTCTTT. It translates as CASSQLYGSEAFF.